This entry lists 25 T cell receptor beta chains sequenced from one sample in a study of T cells after yellow fever vaccination (dated by TCRdb to the late 2010s). Reading the label with the study, this specimen's treatment or condition is: live attenuated yellow fever vaccine strain. Library preparation employed 5' RACE. Sequenced using an Illumina HiSeq 2500. TCRdb trimmed public reads at Q25 via fastp, called clones via MiXCR and kept in-frame beta chains. Rows merge per CDR3 protein into single entries with the most common DNA and genes. This sample gives about 550,000 distinct CDR3 sequences in total; around 21% of them show up just once. The top ten clonotypes cover over 11% of the sample. Sample: PBMCs, taken 15 days after the yellow fever booster vaccination. The origin of the receptors is a man aged 30 to 39 who received the YFV17D yellow fever vaccine.

This clonotype was seen a few times. The chain links TRBV20-1 to TRBJ2-1; the D is unclear. Germline-derived CDR1 and CDR2 are DFQATT and SNEGSKA (reference sequence). The ends were cut back, 6 bases at V and 4 bases at J, with 16 bases in the middle. This CDR3 region has 14 residues. CDR3 DNA: TGCAGTGCAAACCTCGGCGCAGAATACAATGAGCAGTTCTTC. Protein: CSANLGAEYNEQFF.

This chain joins TRBV20-1 and TRBJ2-7; weak D call: TRBD1 (6 bases). Trimming pared 5 bases from V and 5 bases from J, leaving 16 bases between. The germline V gene has CDR1 DFQATT and CDR2 SNEGSKA (reference sequence). There are 13 residues in the CDR3. The CDR3 DNA reads as TGCAGTGCTCTCGGGACACAAGGTAACGAGCAGTACTTC. Amino acids: CSALGTQGNEQYF.

The chain recombines TRBV29-1 with TRBJ2-3; D gene uncertain. The V and J ends lost 5 bases and 6 bases respectively, with 6 bases between them. The CDR3 has 10 residues. Looked up from germline, CDR1 is SQVTM and CDR2 is ANQGSEA. CDR3 sequence (DNA): TGCAGCGTTTTCGGCGATACGCAGTATTTT. It yields the protein CSVFGDTQYF.

The chain links TRBV10-3 to TRBJ2-3; D tentatively fits TRBD1 or TRBD2 (6 bases each). The CDR3 consists of 14 residues. Deletions cut 11 bases from V and 1 base from J, with 16 bases between. The germline CDR1 and CDR2 sequences are ENHRY and SYGVKD. CDR3 amino acids: CAGGGSTGTDTQYF. CDR3 in DNA: TGTGCCGGAGGGGGGTCGACCGGCACAGATACGCAGTATTTT.

This clonotype was seen only a few times. The chain couples TRBV7-8 to TRBJ2-5; no firm D call. This CDR3 region has 15 residues. V lost 5 bases and J 5 bases, leaving 18 bases between the germline ends. Germline assignment: CDR1 SGHVS and CDR2 FQNEAQ. CDR3 protein: CASSPSARLMETQYF. CDR3 nucleotide sequence: TGTGCCAGCAGCCCCAGTGCTAGACTGATGGAGACCCAGTACTTC.

A single count supports this clonotype. CDR3 in amino acids: CATSRKGQGYTEAFF. The CDR3 coding sequence is TGTGCCACCAGCAGAAAGGGACAGGGTTACACTGAAGCTTTCTTT. The V and J genes are TRBV15 and TRBJ1-1; the match to TRBD1 covers 9 bases. Per germline, CDR1 LNHNV and CDR2 YYDKDF (reference sequence). CDR3 size: 15 residues. After removal of 2 bases from V and 3 bases from J, the junction contained 4 bases not matched to a gene.

The chain links TRBV28 to TRBJ1-1; D gene unclear. V lost 5 bases and J lost 7, with 11 bases in between. Germline V gene sequence: CDR1 MDHEN, CDR2 SYDVKM. The CDR3 totals 12 residues. In DNA form, the CDR3 reads TGTGCCAGCAGTCTGTGGAATTTTGAAGCTTTCTTT. Its protein is CASSLWNFEAFF.

V usage is TRBV20-1 and J usage is TRBJ2-4; 7 bases align to TRBD2. CDR3 length equals 14 residues. Germline loops: CDR1 DFQATT, CDR2 SNEGSKA (reference sequence). The junction had 9 bases not matched to a gene; V was cut back by 1 base and J by 9 bases. CDR3 sequence: CSARAARPGGIQYF. The CDR3 DNA reads TGCAGTGCTAGAGCCGCACGGCCGGGGGGCATTCAGTACTTC.

The V call is TRBV10-3, the J call TRBJ2-5; perhaps D is TRBD1 or TRBD2 (6 bases each). V was pared by 5 bases and J by 1 base, with 8 bases between. CDR1 and CDR2 from the germline V gene are ENHRY and SYGVKD. This CDR3 spans 13 amino acids. The CDR3 loop reads CAISSGAQETQYF. CDR3 coding DNA: TGTGCCATCAGTTCGGGGGCCCAAGAGACCCAGTACTTC.

This clonotype showed up just a few times. The V call is TRBV29-1, the J call TRBJ2-5; D remains ambiguous. CDR1 and CDR2 from the germline V gene are SQVTM and ANQGSEA. Trimming pared 7 bases from V and 5 bases from J, leaving 11 bases between. The CDR3 has 11 amino acids. In DNA form, the CDR3 reads TGCAGCGCCGGGTCCACGGAGACCCAGTACTTC. This translates into CSAGSTETQYF.

In its sample, this clonotype was seen a few times. The chain uses TRBV3-1 and TRBJ2-2; TRBD1 agrees at 7 bases. The CDR3 has 15 residues. V lost 3 bases, J lost 6 bases, and 7 bases stayed unmatched. CDR1 is LGHDT, CDR2 YNNKEL, per germline (reference sequence). Written as DNA, the CDR3 is TGTGCCAGCAGCCATGGGGACAGAGTTTCCGGGGAGCTGTTTTTT. It translates to CASSHGDRVSGELFF.

This clonotype came up a few times. The chain couples TRBV7-2 to TRBJ2-7; D gene uncertain. Trimming cost V 0 bases and J 6 bases, with 18 bases left between them. Germline V gene sequence: CDR1 SGHTA, CDR2 FQGNSA. This CDR3 region has 16 residues. CDR3 region: CASSLAHSGILGEQYF. The CDR3 coding sequence is TGTGCCAGCAGCTTAGCGCATTCAGGAATCCTAGGCGAGCAGTACTTC.

The chain couples TRBV18 to TRBJ1-6; TRBD1 matches at 7 bases. The CDR3 loop spans 13 amino acids. Germline loops: CDR1 KGHSH, CDR2 LQKENI. V lost 8 bases to trimming and J lost 9 bases; unmatched junction nucleotides: 7. The chain's CDR3 is CASAQGNVSPLHF. The DNA of the CDR3 is TGTGCCAGCGCACAGGGGAATGTTTCACCCCTCCACTTT.

This chain joins TRBV5-1 and TRBJ2-1, with TRBD2 matching over 7 bases. The ends lost 2 bases at V and 7 bases at J; junction bases unmatched: 9. CDR1 is SGHRS, CDR2 YFSETQ, per germline. The CDR3 totals 15 residues. In nucleotides, the CDR3 is TGCGCCAGCAGCTTACTCGGGAGAGCGGGGAATGAGCAGTTCTTC. Encoded protein: CASSLLGRAGNEQFF.

This clonotype was observed a few times. V is TRBV20-1 and J is TRBJ2-2; D gene uncertain. The V gene lost 2 bases and the J gene lost 4 bases, with 11 bases spanning the gap. There are 14 residues in the CDR3. Per the germline V gene, CDR1 is DFQATT and CDR2 is SNEGSKA (reference sequence). The CDR3 DNA sequence: TGCAGTGCTAGAATCCAGGACGGCACCGGGGAGCTGTTTTTT. It translates to CSARIQDGTGELFF.

This clonotype was recorded a few times. The V gene is TRBV20-1, the J gene TRBJ1-1; D gene uncertain. Germline V gene sequence: CDR1 DFQATT, CDR2 SNEGSKA (reference sequence). This CDR3 contains 13 residues. Trimming removed 1 base at V and 1 base at J, with 7 bases between. CDR3 region: CSARAAENTEAFF. The CDR3, as DNA: TGCAGTGCTAGAGCGGCGGAGAACACTGAAGCTTTCTTT.

This chain joins TRBV20-1 and TRBJ2-7; no clear D gene. The V end lost 4 bases, the J end lost 6 bases, and 10 bases lay between the germline ends. Germline V gene data show CDR1 as DFQATT and CDR2 as SNEGSKA (reference sequence). The CDR3 is 11 amino acids. The CDR3 sequence is CSANGLREQYF. CDR3 nucleotide sequence: TGCAGTGCTAACGGTTTGCGCGAGCAGTACTTC.

This chain connects TRBV28 to TRBJ2-3, with D possibly TRBD2 on 5 matching bases. CDR1 and CDR2 (germline): MDHEN, SYDVKM. Trimming left V 4 bases short and J 3 bases short, with 14 bases between. The CDR3 sequence is 15 residues long. CDR3 nucleotides: TGTGCCAGCAGTTCGACCTCCCCGGGGACAGATACGCAGTATTTT. Encoded protein: CASSSTSPGTDTQYF.

The chain recombines TRBV20-1 with TRBJ1-1; D unclear. The germline gives CDR1 DFQATT, CDR2 SNEGSKA (reference sequence). Trimming took off 4 bases at V and 11 bases at J, with 11 bases between the two ends. CDR3 length equals 10 residues. This CDR3 reads CSATTPEAFF. The CDR3 bases are TGCAGTGCTACTACCCCCGAGGCTTTCTTT.

The sample holds one count of this clonotype. In nucleotides, the CDR3 is TGCAGCGTTGATTTGTATGGCACGGGGGGTGAAAAACTGTTTTTT. Its protein is CSVDLYGTGGEKLFF. The V gene is TRBV29-1, the J gene TRBJ1-4, with TRBD1 as a possible D gene (5 bases). V dropped 3 bases and J dropped 7 bases, with 18 bases sitting between them. The CDR3 sequence is 15 residues long. CDR1 and CDR2 from the germline V gene are SQVTM and ANQGSEA.

This clonotype was picked up a small number of times. This chain uses TRBV9 with TRBJ2-7; 8 positions agree with TRBD2. Looked up from germline, CDR1 is SGDLS and CDR2 is YYNGEE. The CDR3 is 15 amino acids. Trimming cost V 4 bases and J 5 bases; bases outside gene matches: 11. The CDR3 here is CASSPSGTSIHEQYF. As DNA, the CDR3 is TGTGCCAGCAGCCCCTCCGGGACTAGTATCCACGAGCAGTACTTC. The variable domain in full, completed from reference TRBV9 and TRBJ2-7, reads DSGVTQTPKHLITATGQRVTLRCSPRSGDLSVYWYQQSLDQGLQFLIQYYNGEERAKGNILERFSAQQFPDLHSELNLSSLELGDSALYFCASSPSGTSIHEQYFGPGTRLTVT.

This chain connects TRBV11-2 to TRBJ2-1; possibly TRBD1 for D (5 bases). CDR1 SGHAT and CDR2 FQNNGV come from the germline V gene. Trimming stripped 1 base from V and 5 bases from J, with 9 bases between. The CDR3 covers 14 residues. The CDR3 nucleotides are TGTGCCAGCAGCTTAGTCAGGGCCAACAATGAGCAGTTCTTC. Translation: CASSLVRANNEQFF.

The chain carries TRBV27 and TRBJ2-7; 7 bases are shared with TRBD2. The germline V gene has CDR1 MNHEY and CDR2 SMNVEV (reference sequence). Unmatched junction bases numbered 5, after V lost 6 bases and J lost 0 bases. The CDR3 contains 14 residues. The CDR3 here is CASSRGLSSYEQYF. The CDR3 region has the DNA TGTGCCAGCAGCCGGGGACTAAGCTCCTACGAGCAGTACTTC.

The genes are TRBV6-1 and TRBJ1-2; no clear D gene. Germline loops: CDR1 MNHNS, CDR2 SASEGT. V was shortened by 2 bases and J by 8 bases, with 9 bases between the two germline ends. The CDR3 length is 12 residues. The CDR3 DNA reads TGTGCCAGCAGTGAACGGTTGAGGGGCTACACCTTC. It translates to CASSERLRGYTF.

This clonotype was recorded many times. The chain has TRBV6-5 and TRBJ2-2; 13 positions agree with TRBD2. The CDR3 consists of 17 residues. Germline lookup yields CDR1 MNHEY and CDR2 SVGAGI. With V trimmed by 5 bases and J by 3 bases, 6 bases remained unmatched. The DNA of the CDR3 is TGTGCCAGCAGTCGGACTAGCGGGAGTCGGTACACCGGGGAGCTGTTTTTT. Protein sequence: CASSRTSGSRYTGELFF.